This T cell receptor (beta chain) was identified in a study of cytomegalovirus exposure and HLA in healthy donors. Study-level results: In an earlier analysis, most TCR beta V segments were productive about 87% or about 30% of the time.

The PCR employed 60 Vbeta primers together with 13 Jbeta primers. The data were produced by immunoSEQ multiplex PCR, yet TCRdb's version contains in-frame clones alone and is incomplete. In the table there are 240,000 or so clones, approximately 82% of which are singletons. Participants comprised healthy donors of bone marrow. Concerning this clone: Its antigen is still unknown.

V gave up 8 bases and J gave up 0 bases; unmatched junction bases: 4. Per the germline V gene, CDR1 is MNHEY and CDR2 is SMNVEV (reference sequence). The CDR3 spans 13 residues. This TCR derives from a woman aged 55-69 years in good health and CMV-seropositive. The V gene is TRBV27, the J gene TRBJ2-7; 7 bases align to TRBD1. Sequenced: PBMCs. The CDR3 DNA reads TGTGCCAGCCAGGGACAGAACTCCTACGAGCAGTACTTC. Protein sequence: CASQGQNSYEQYF.